A selection of T cell receptor beta chains follows, all from one sample in a study of Graves' ophthalmopathy and Graves' hyperthyroidism. In TCRdb, the multiplex PCR reads were re-called with MiXCR into one record per CDR3 protein. The table shows roughly 480,000 distinct CDR3 sequences, with 13% to 15% occurring only once. What was sequenced was blood. The source is a woman aged 25 to 45 with Graves' ophthalmopathy. CDR3s include the opening cysteine and the closing phenylalanine or tryptophan. A D gene is named only where the DNA matches it firmly. Where a row states a size, it is once, few, many or the class of an expanded clone; other rows omit it.

J gene | V gene | D gene | CDR3 length | clone size | CDR3 protein | CDR3 DNA
TRBJ1-2 | TRBV29-1 | NA | 11 | many | CSVAGNYGYTF | TGCAGCGTTGCTGGCAACTATGGCTACACCTTC
TRBJ1-2 | TRBV6-5 | NA | 14 | many | CAISPSRAASGYTF | TGTGCCATCTCGCCTTCTCGTGCGGCCTCCGGCTACACCTTC
TRBJ2-7 | TRBV2 | NA | 12 | NA | CASKQVSYEQYF | TGTGCCAGCAAACAGGTTTCCTACGAGCAGTACTTC
TRBJ2-7 | TRBV7-9 | TRBD1 | 15 | NA | CASSSTGADFYEQYF | TGTGCCAGCAGCTCGACAGGGGCGGACTTCTACGAGCAGTACTTC
TRBJ2-5 | TRBV30 | TRBD2 | 13 | few | CAWTKGGKETQYF | TGTGCCTGGACCAAGGGAGGGAAAGAGACCCAGTACTTC
TRBJ1-5 | TRBV6-4 | NA | 13 | many | CASSEDYNQPQHF | TGTGCCAGCAGTGAGGACTACAATCAGCCCCAGCATTTT
TRBJ2-2 | TRBV20-1 | NA | 15 | many | CSARALGRLTGELFF | TGCAGTGCTAGAGCCCTTGGCAGGCTCACCGGGGAGCTGTTTTTT
TRBJ2-7 | TRBV28 | TRBD1 | 14 | many | CASSPTGDTYEQYF | TGTGCCAGCAGTCCAACAGGGGACACCTACGAGCAGTACTTC
TRBJ2-2 | TRBV6-5 | NA | 15 | few | CASSFDTANTGELFF | TGTGCCAGCAGTTTCGACACCGCGAACACCGGGGAGCTGTTTTTT
TRBJ1-1 | TRBV19 | NA | 12 | many | CASKKLNTEAFF | TGTGCCAGTAAGAAGTTGAACACTGAAGCTTTCTTT
TRBJ1-1 | TRBV13 | TRBD1 | 18 | many | CASSPVPTGGSKQFGAFF | TGTGCCAGCAGCCCGGTTCCCACAGGGGGCTCCAAACAATTCGGAGCTTTCTTT
TRBJ2-7 | TRBV20-1 | TRBD1 | 14 | many | CSARDGQGSYEQYF | TGCAGTGCTAGAGATGGACAGGGGTCCTACGAGCAGTACTTC
TRBJ2-2 | TRBV15 | NA | 18 | many | CATSPPSGVSLNTGELFF | TGTGCCACCAGCCCCCCCTCTGGGGTTAGCCTGAACACCGGGGAGCTGTTTTTT
TRBJ2-5 | TRBV30 | TRBD2 | 12 | many | CAWRGLAETQYF | TGTGCCTGGCGGGGACTAGCAGAGACCCAGTACTTC
TRBJ2-4 | TRBV28 | NA | 13 | NA | CASSLEVKNIKYF | TGTGCCAGCAGTTTAGAAGTCAAAAACATTAAGTACTTC
TRBJ1-1 | TRBV28 | NA | 14 | many | CASSLIPQDAEAFF | TGTGCCAGCAGTTTAATACCCCAGGACGCTGAAGCTTTCTTT